This entry lists 22 T cell receptor beta chains sequenced from one sample in a study of tumor-infiltrating lymphocytes in primary liver carcinoma. Unsorted whole blood served as the source of blood RNA, and germline DNA was extracted as well. Constant-region priming of approximately 500 ng total RNA yielded TCR beta cDNA. The TCR beta library was amplified through three nested multiplex PCR rounds in a modified ARM-PCR procedure. The opening two PCR rounds, around 11 cycles each, paired TRBV1-TRBV30 forward primers with a C-beta reverse primer. TCRdb reanalysed the multiplex PCR reads using MiXCR and keeps one entry per CDR3 protein. The repertoire consists of about 200,000 distinct CDR3 sequences, with about 65% occurring once and the leading ten covering around 7.1%. Sequenced sample: peripheral blood. Source of these receptors: a woman aged 55 to 70 with primary liver carcinoma and hepatitis B virus infection.

This sequence joins TRBV28 and TRBJ2-3; 9 bases match TRBD1. CDR1 MDHEN and CDR2 SYDVKM come from the germline V gene. V shed 2 bases, J shed 2 bases, and the junction held 8 bases outside the gene matches. The CDR3 loop spans 17 amino acids. The CDR3 protein is CASSLRRGTGYTDTQYF. CDR3 nucleotides: TGTGCCAGCAGTTTACGAAGAGGGACAGGGTACACAGATACGCAGTATTTT.

This clonotype was found once. The chain uses TRBV4-1 and TRBJ2-3; 8 bases are a match to TRBD2. The germline V gene encodes CDR1 MGHRA and CDR2 YSYEKL. V lost 1 base, J lost 4 bases, and 10 bases stayed unmatched. The CDR3 spans 17 residues. The chain's CDR3 is CASSQVALAEVADTQYF. CDR3 bases: TGCGCCAGCAGCCAAGTCGCACTAGCGGAAGTGGCAGATACGCAGTATTTT.

In the case of this clonotype: At one boundary the junction diverges from the germline segment, which might be a read error. The V call is TRBV7-9, the J call TRBJ1-4; no clear D gene. The CDR3 consists of 15 residues. Per the germline V gene, CDR1 is SEHNR and CDR2 is FQNEAQ (reference sequence). The CDR3 sequence is CASILERSADEKLFF. The CDR3, as DNA: TGTGCCAGCATCTTAGAGCGGTCGGCAGATGAAAAACTGTTTTTT. The full variable domain, in which reference TRBV7-9 and TRBJ1-4 provide the parts outside the CDR3, is DTGVSQNPRHKITKRGQNVTFRCDPISEHNRLYWYRQTLGQGPEFLTYFQNEAQLEKSRLLSDRFSAERPKGSFSTLEIQRTEQGDSAMYLCASILERSADEKLFFGSGTQLSVL.

Concerning this clonotype itself: A much larger clone sits a single nucleotide away, making a read error possible. V is TRBV10-3 and J is TRBJ2-3; 10 bases are a match to TRBD1. CDR1 ENHRY and CDR2 SYGVKD come from the germline V gene. The CDR3 length is 14 residues. Here the CDR3 DNA reads TGTACCATCAGTGGAGGACAGGGGGGAGATACGCAGTATTTT. Protein sequence: CTISGGQGGDTQYF.

A word on this clonotype: A read error is likely, as this CDR3 ends without the conserved phenylalanine or tryptophan. The gene calls are TRBV28 and TRBJ2-5; D unclear. The CDR3 is 11 residues long. Trimming took 5 bases from V and 7 from J, leaving 8 bases between them. Germline V gene data show CDR1 as MDHEN and CDR2 as SYDVKM. This chain's CDR3 is CASSTLGTQYC. In DNA, the CDR3 is TGTGCCAGCAGTACGTTAGGGACCCAGTACTGC.

In its sample, this clonotype was seen a few times. The J gene is TRBJ2-5, the V gene TRBV11-2, with D possibly matching TRBD1 (5 bases). Trimming shortened V by 7 bases and J by 5 bases, and 17 bases separated the two germline ends. In germline, CDR1 is SGHAT, CDR2 FQNNGV. The CDR3 is 14 residues long. Written as DNA, the CDR3 is TGTGCCAGCAACCCCCCGTGGACAATGGAGACCCAGTACTTC. This translates into CASNPPWTMETQYF. The full variable domain, with the rest looked up from reference TRBV11-2 and TRBJ2-5, is EAGVAQSPRYKIIEKRQSVAFWCNPISGHATLYWYQQILGQGPKLLIQFQNNGVVDDSQLPKDRFSAERLKGVDSTLKIQPAKLEDSAVYLCASNPPWTMETQYFGPGTRLLVL.

This clonotype has a single count. The CDR3 carries no conserved terminal phenylalanine or tryptophan, so it likely arises from a read error. The chain couples TRBV29-1 to TRBJ2-6; D is unresolved. The CDR3 totals 14 residues. From germline, CDR1 is SQVTM and CDR2 ANQGSEA. The CDR3 bases are TGCAGCGTTGATGCCGGCTCTGGGGTCAACGTCCTGACTCTC. Amino acids: CSVDAGSGVNVLTL.

The chain employs TRBV30 and TRBJ2-1; TRBD2 aligns across 7 bases. V trimming: 1 base; J trimming: 8 bases; junction bases outside the gene matches: 8. Per the germline V gene, CDR1 is GTSNPN and CDR2 is SVGIG (reference sequence). The CDR3 is 14 residues long. The CDR3 nucleotides read TGTGCCTGGAGTGCCGGAGGGAGGGCCCATGAGCAGTTCTTC. This sequence encodes CAWSAGGRAHEQFF.

The chain links TRBV7-9 to TRBJ2-1, with D possibly being TRBD1 (5 bases). CDR1 is SEHNR and CDR2 is FQNEAQ in the germline V gene (reference sequence). V was trimmed by 6 bases and J by 4 bases, leaving 16 bases between them. This CDR3 has 15 residues. CDR3 in DNA: TGTGCCAGCAGTAGTGGAGACAGAACGTACAATGAGCAGTTCTTC. It encodes CASSSGDRTYNEQFF.

This clonotype was seen at least ten times. The J gene is TRBJ2-1, the V gene TRBV6-5; TRBD2 agrees at 7 bases. In germline, CDR1 is MNHEY, CDR2 SVGAGI. V lost 1 base and J lost 3; bases outside the gene matches: 0. This CDR3 comprises 14 residues. The CDR3 DNA sequence: TGTGCCAGCAGTTACTTAGCGGGCTACAATGAGCAGTTCTTC. This sequence encodes CASSYLAGYNEQFF.

This chain uses TRBV29-1 with TRBJ2-4, with TRBD2 as a possible D gene (6 bases). The CDR3 covers 17 residues. Germline lookup yields CDR1 SQVTM and CDR2 ANQGSEA. V was clipped by 4 bases and J by 0 bases, with 19 bases between them. CDR3 DNA: TGCAGCGTTGTTTATCACAATAAGACTAGAGCCAAAAACATTCAGTACTTC. It yields the protein CSVVYHNKTRAKNIQYF. The full variable domain, with the rest looked up from reference TRBV29-1 and TRBJ2-4, is SAVISQKPSRDICQRGTSLTIQCQVDSQVTMMFWYRQQPGQSLTLIATANQGSEATYESGFVIDKFPISRPNLTFSTLTVSNMSPEDSSIYLCSVVYHNKTRAKNIQYFGAGTRLSVL.

This clonotype came up many times. The chain employs TRBV29-1 and TRBJ2-2; the D is unclear. CDR3 length equals 13 residues. CDR1 and CDR2 from the germline V gene are SQVTM and ANQGSEA. V lost 5 bases, J lost 4 bases, and 11 bases lay in between. DNA of the CDR3: TGCAGCGTTAGGAGTACCAGCACCGGGGAGCTGTTTTTT. It yields the protein CSVRSTSTGELFF.

This clonotype was recorded at least ten times. CDR3 region: CASSEGQFHGNIQYF. In nucleotides, the CDR3 is TGTGCCAGCAGTGAAGGACAGTTCCATGGAAACATTCAGTACTTC. The V gene is TRBV6-1, the J gene TRBJ2-4; TRBD1 is a possible D gene (5 bases). CDR3 size: 15 residues. Germline CDR1 MNHNS, CDR2 SASEGT. V gave up 1 base and J gave up 6 bases, with 13 bases separating them.

As regards this clonotype: This could be a read error, since a much larger clone is one nucleotide away. No conserved phenylalanine or tryptophan ends this CDR3, so it is likely a read error. This chain uses TRBV12-3 or TRBV12-4 with TRBJ2-7; D possibly corresponds to TRBD2 (6 bases). V lost 6 bases, J lost 4 bases, and 10 bases lay in between. There are 12 residues in the CDR3. The CDR3, as DNA: TGTGCCAGCAGACGAGGGACTTACGAGCAGTACCTC. Translating it yields CASRRGTYEQYL.

This clonotype has ten or more counts. The chain links TRBV14 to TRBJ2-3; unclear D gene. V was pared by 2 bases and J by 6 bases, with 9 bases between. The CDR3 is made up of 13 amino acids. Per germline, CDR1 SGHDN and CDR2 FVKESK. Here the CDR3 reads CASSQRLWDTQYF. The DNA of the CDR3 is TGTGCCAGCAGCCAAAGGCTATGGGATACGCAGTATTTT.

Many counts were recorded for this clonotype. V and J are TRBV29-1 and TRBJ2-7; tentatively, D is TRBD1 or TRBD2 (5 bases each). The CDR3 loop spans 14 amino acids. Trimming took 7 bases from V and 5 from J, leaving 21 bases between them. Germline lookup yields CDR1 SQVTM and CDR2 ANQGSEA. The CDR3 here is CSASAGSATHEQYF. The CDR3 DNA reads TGCAGCGCCTCGGCAGGGAGTGCCACCCACGAGCAGTACTTC.

This clonotype was counted once. This clone may be a read error of a much larger clone one base away. The chain uses TRBV7-8 and TRBJ1-1; D call uncertain. This CDR3 has 16 residues. V dropped 0 bases and J dropped 0 bases, with 11 bases sitting between them. CDR1 SGHVS and CDR2 FQNEAQ come from the germline V gene. The CDR3 coding sequence is TGTGCCAGCAGCTTAGCGGCGAGAAAGATGAACACTGAAGCTTTCTTT. Its translation is CASSLAARKMNTEAFF. Full variable domain (missing parts from reference TRBV7-8 and TRBJ1-1): GAGVSQSPRYKVAKRGQDVALRCDPISGHVSLFWYQQALGQGPEFLTYFQNEAQLDKSGLPSDRFFAERPEGSVSTLKIQRTQQEDSAVYLCASSLAARKMNTEAFFGQGTRLTVV.

The chain uses TRBV11-2 and TRBJ2-4; 13 bases map to TRBD2. Germline trimming cut 10 bases from V and 2 bases from J; bases unmatched to any gene: 11. Germline CDR1 SGHAT, CDR2 FQNNGV. The CDR3 spans 17 residues. The CDR3 sequence: CANNFPGTSGTKNIQYF. CDR3 DNA: TGTGCCAACAACTTTCCCGGGACTAGCGGGACCAAAAACATTCAGTACTTC. The whole variable domain, filled in from reference TRBV11-2 and TRBJ2-4, reads EAGVAQSPRYKIIEKRQSVAFWCNPISGHATLYWYQQILGQGPKLLIQFQNNGVVDDSQLPKDRFSAERLKGVDSTLKIQPAKLEDSAVYLCANNFPGTSGTKNIQYFGAGTRLSVL.

The chain joins TRBV6-2 or TRBV6-3 to TRBJ2-1; tentatively, D is TRBD2 (6 bases). Between the trimmed V and J ends, which lost 6 bases and 7 bases, there was a span of 13 bases. Germline loops: CDR1 MNHEY, CDR2 SVGEGT. CDR3 length equals 13 residues. The CDR3 spells CASSRLATNEQFF. The CDR3, as DNA: TGTGCCAGCAGCCGGCTAGCGACTAATGAGCAGTTCTTC.

The rearrangement uses TRBV6-6 and TRBJ2-5; tentative D call: TRBD2 (6 bases). V was pared by 6 bases and J by 2 bases, with 19 bases between. Germline V gene lookup returns CDR1 MNHNY and CDR2 SVGAGI (reference sequence). This CDR3 spans 16 amino acids. CDR3 sequence (DNA): TGTGCCAGCAGGATGCATCCTGGGAGGAGGCAAGAGACCCAGTACTTC. Translation: CASRMHPGRRQETQYF.

Of note for this clonotype: Mismatch with germline at one junction end may stem from a read error. The chain is built from TRBV11-2 and TRBJ1-1; no clear D gene. Germline loops: CDR1 SGHAT, CDR2 FQNNGV. This CDR3 is built from 17 residues. The CDR3 DNA reads TGTGCCAGCAGCTTAGATAAAATTCAGGTAGTGTTGGGTGAAGCTTTCTTC. This sequence encodes CASSLDKIQVVLGEAFF.

This clonotype turned up a few times. This chain links TRBV19 with TRBJ2-7, with 9 positions matching TRBD2. The germline V gene encodes CDR1 LNHDA and CDR2 SQIVND (reference sequence). This CDR3 is 12 amino acids long. V was pared by 5 bases and J by 10 bases, with 6 bases of the junction left unmatched. In DNA, the CDR3 is TGTGCCAGTAGTCCAGGACTAGCGCAACAGTACTTC. Its translation: CASSPGLAQQYF.